This paragraph reports one TCR beta chain. In the authors' workflow: Using reference gene primer amplification, nucleated cell counts were estimated. Clones were sequenced by immunoSEQ multiplex PCR, and TCRdb holds only the in-frame ones, with some missing. For V, J and clone size, that table is used; D and trimming come from the DNA. The profile shows 210,000 or so clones, approximately 85% of them singletons. The CDR3 is 13 residues long. The germline CDR1 and CDR2 sequences are WSHSY and SAAADI. Trimming shortened V by 6 bases and J by 2 bases, and 10 bases separated the two germline ends. This record belongs to a study of blood T cell repertoires in COVID-19. Study-level background: Acute and convalescent COVID-19 samples came from the United States, Italy and Spain. In each case, the material was cDNA or gDNA derived from T cells, B-cell-depleted T cells, or PBMCs.

Sequenced sample: peripheral blood. This TCR came from a woman between 65 and 79 years old with active or convalescent COVID-19. The rearrangement joins TRBV10-2 to TRBJ2-5, with D possibly TRBD1 on 6 matching bases. The CDR3 loop reads CASRSTGQETQYF. In nucleotides, the CDR3 is TGCGCCAGCAGGTCGACAGGACAAGAGACCCAGTACTTC.